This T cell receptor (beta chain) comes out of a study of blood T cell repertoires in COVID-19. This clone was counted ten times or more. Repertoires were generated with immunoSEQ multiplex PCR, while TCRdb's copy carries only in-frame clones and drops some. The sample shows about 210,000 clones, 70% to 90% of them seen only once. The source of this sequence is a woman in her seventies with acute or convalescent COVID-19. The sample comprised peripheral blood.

The CDR3 loop is CASSLRGGKLFF. Written as DNA, the CDR3 is TGTGCCAGCAGCCTCAGGGGCGGGAAACTGTTTTTT. This chain joins TRBV12-3 or TRBV12-4 and TRBJ1-4; TRBD1 is a possible D gene (6 bases). The CDR3 contains 12 residues. V lost 6 bases to trimming and J lost 11 bases, with 13 bases between them.